This TCR beta chain was recorded in a study of T cells in localized non-small cell lung cancer. Notes on the study in general: A higher density of T cells in blood coincided with extended overall survival. Uninvolved adjacent lung showed higher T cell clonality than tumor. There were a median roughly 60 of the top 100 tumor clones appearing in adjacent lung. Only one tumor region went through sequencing, so heterogeneity may still be there.

This clone occurred a few times. Its specificity is unknown. Sequencing used immunoSEQ multiplex PCR; TCRdb keeps in-frame clones, though not all of them. This table holds some 41,000 clones, around 83% found once. CDR1 ENHRY and CDR2 SYGVKD come from the germline V gene. CDR3 length: 16 amino acids. The V gene lost 6 bases and the J gene lost 3 bases, with 18 bases spanning the gap. The chain has TRBV10-3 and TRBJ2-1, with D possibly being TRBD1 (5 bases). This TCR derives from a man aged 35 to 70 with stage II lung adenocarcinoma. The sequencing here drew on PBMCs, taken before any cancer treatment. The CDR3 nucleotides read TGTGCCATCAGCCCCGGATCCGGGCAGGGCTACAATGAGCAGTTCTTC. Translated, it gives CAISPGSGQGYNEQFF.